Presented here are 14 T cell receptor beta chains from one specimen sequenced in a study of blood T cell repertoires in COVID-19. Measured with immunoSEQ multiplex PCR; TCRdb has only the in-frame clones, and not every one. The sample holds roughly 140,000 clones, roughly 79% seen once. The specimen sequenced was peripheral blood. The source of these receptors is a man between 50 and 59 years old with active or convalescent COVID-19.

CDR3 in DNA: TGTGCCAGTAGTAAAACAGGGGGCGCGAGGATAACTAATGAAAAACTGTTTTTT. Translated: CASSKTGGARITNEKLFF. The rearrangement uses TRBV19 and TRBJ1-4, with 9 bases fitting TRBD1. The junction had 10 bases not matched to a gene; V was cut back by 4 bases and J by 1 base. The germline V gene encodes CDR1 LNHDA and CDR2 SQIVND (reference sequence). CDR3 length equals 18 residues.

This chain joins TRBV19 and TRBJ2-5, with a weak D call TRBD1 (6 bases). Germline CDR1 and CDR2: LNHDA and SQIVND (reference sequence). V dropped 1 base and J dropped 9 bases, with 18 bases sitting between them. The CDR3 sequence is 15 residues long. The CDR3 DNA is TGTGCCAGTAGTATAGGTCCAGGGGCCCGCTACCCCCAGTACTTC. Amino acid sequence: CASSIGPGARYPQYF.

This clone was observed a few times. The CDR3 DNA follows: TGTGCCTGGAGCCCCCTCCAGGGGGTCTACGAGCAGTACTTC. Translating it yields CAWSPLQGVYEQYF. The V gene is TRBV30, the J gene TRBJ2-7; 7 bases are a match to TRBD1. Germline V lookup: CDR1 GTSNPN, CDR2 SVGIG (reference sequence). The length of the CDR3 is 14 residues. The trim removed 3 bases at V and 3 bases at J, leaving 8 bases unmatched.

The V and J genes are TRBV29-1 and TRBJ2-7, with 10 bases matching TRBD1. CDR1 is SQVTM and CDR2 is ANQGSEA in the germline V gene. With 4 bases clipped from V and 2 bases from J, the junction kept 5 bases outside the gene matches. The CDR3 totals 14 residues. The CDR3 loop is CSVADRGQTYEQYF. For the CDR3, the DNA is TGCAGCGTTGCAGACAGGGGGCAAACCTACGAGCAGTACTTC.

The CDR3 DNA reads TGTGCCAGCAGTTTTAGGGGCAGGGGGGCTGCGGACACTGAAGCTTTCTTT. This sequence encodes CASSFRGRGAADTEAFF. V and J are TRBV27 and TRBJ1-1; 7 positions agree with TRBD1. Germline trimming cut 3 bases from V and 3 bases from J; bases unmatched to any gene: 13. The CDR3 spans 17 residues. CDR1 is MNHEY, CDR2 SMNVEV, per germline (reference sequence).

This clone came up a few times. The rearrangement joins TRBV3-1 (or the pseudogene TRBV3-2) to TRBJ2-7; D might be TRBD2 (6 bases). Germline CDR1 LGHDT, CDR2 YNNKEL (reference sequence). The CDR3 covers 14 residues. V gave up 3 bases and J gave up 13 bases, with 22 bases separating them. CDR3 sequence: CASSHGGGRPNIYF. The CDR3 nucleotides read TGTGCCAGCAGCCACGGAGGAGGGCGTCCTAATATATACTTC.

The chain links TRBV28 to TRBJ1-4, with 9 nucleotides matching TRBD1. Per the germline V gene, CDR1 is MDHEN and CDR2 is SYDVKM. The V segment lost 4 bases and the J segment 7 bases; nucleotides outside the gene matches: 7. CDR3 length: 15 amino acids. CDR3 sequence reads: CASSWSGQGGEKLFF. In nucleotides, the CDR3 is TGTGCCAGCAGTTGGTCGGGACAGGGAGGTGAAAAACTGTTTTTT.

The chain has TRBV28 and TRBJ1-5, with 8 bases fitting TRBD1. The CDR3 runs to 15 residues. Germline lookup yields CDR1 MDHEN and CDR2 SYDVKM. With 6 bases clipped from V and 7 bases from J, the junction kept 11 bases outside the gene matches. CDR3 DNA sequence: TGTGCCAGCAGGAAACAGGGGGAGGTTGGACAGCCCCAGCATTTT. This encodes CASRKQGEVGQPQHF. The entire variable domain, with the rest obtained from reference TRBV28 and TRBJ1-5, is as follows: DVKVTQSSRYLVKRTGEKVFLECVQDMDHENMFWYRQDPGLGLRLIYFSYDVKMKEKGDIPEGYSVSREKKERFSLILESASTNQTSMYLCASRKQGEVGQPQHFGDGTRLSIL.

The chain carries TRBV5-1 and TRBJ2-1; TRBD2 aligns across 7 bases. Germline CDR1 SGHRS, CDR2 YFSETQ. V shed 7 bases, J shed 4 bases, and the junction held 11 bases outside the gene matches. This CDR3 contains 15 residues. The DNA for the CDR3 is TGCGCCAGCTCTTATGAGGGAGGGCCTTACAATGAGCAGTTCTTC. This codes for CASSYEGGPYNEQFF.

The chain joins TRBV5-4 to TRBJ2-5; 9 bases are shared with TRBD1. The V and J ends lost 6 bases and 5 bases, in that order; junction bases with no gene match: 8. This CDR3 has 14 amino acids. Germline V gene data show CDR1 as SGHNT and CDR2 as YYREEE (reference sequence). CDR3 sequence (DNA): TGTGCCAGCATGCGACAGGGGGGGGGCGAGACCCAGTACTTC. Translation: CASMRQGGGETQYF.

The CDR3 spells CATSDLVAGSAGELFF. CDR3 DNA sequence: TGTGCCACCAGTGATTTAGTAGCGGGGTCGGCCGGGGAGCTGTTTTTT. The J gene is TRBJ2-2, the V gene TRBV24-1; 8 bases fit TRBD2. Germline CDR1 reads KGHDR; CDR2 reads SFDVKD. The J segment lost 6 bases and the V segment lost 1 base, leaving 6 bases of the junction unmatched. The CDR3 spans 16 residues.

The chain employs TRBV29-1 and TRBJ2-7; 11 bases align to TRBD1. After removal of 3 bases from V and 4 bases from J, the junction contained 8 bases not matched to a gene. Germline CDR1 reads SQVTM; CDR2 reads ANQGSEA. There are 15 residues in the CDR3. CDR3 nucleotides: TGCAGCGTTGACCTCCGGGACAGGGGGGGATACGAGCAGTACTTC. Translation gives CSVDLRDRGGYEQYF.

The genes are TRBV27 and TRBJ2-5; weak D call: TRBD1 (5 bases). CDR3 size: 13 residues. The germline gives CDR1 MNHEY, CDR2 SMNVEV (reference sequence). The V end lost 4 bases, the J end lost 5 bases, and 11 bases lay between the germline ends. The chain's CDR3 is CASSWTIEETQYF. Written as DNA, the CDR3 is TGTGCCAGCAGTTGGACAATTGAGGAGACCCAGTACTTC.

The chain joins TRBV28 to TRBJ1-1; D not certain. Deletions cut 7 bases from V and 6 bases from J, with 12 bases between. Germline V gene sequence: CDR1 MDHEN, CDR2 SYDVKM. The CDR3 totals 12 residues. CDR3 sequence reads: CASTSVRSEAFF. DNA of the CDR3: TGTGCCAGCACCTCGGTGCGCTCTGAAGCTTTCTTT.